These 3 T cell receptor beta chains were all obtained from the same sample, sequenced in a study of T-cell memory formation after mild COVID-19. TCRdb passed the 5' RACE reads through MiXCR, listing each CDR3 protein once. The profile shows 250,000 or so distinct CDR3 sequences, roughly 18% of them singletons. The sequenced sample was PBMCs or a T cell subset sorted from them (not recorded which). These receptor sequences come from a man aged 18-30 years who had mild COVID-19 (a few samples of this study predate the infection). Cell type and time point are not known.

This chain links TRBV5-1 with TRBJ2-1; TRBD2 might be the D (5 bases). Trimming shortened V by 4 bases and J by 7 bases, and 18 bases separated the two germline ends. The germline V gene has CDR1 SGHRS and CDR2 YFSETQ. The length of the CDR3 is 15 residues. CDR3 in amino acids: CASSPTREGRNEQFF. The CDR3 DNA sequence: TGCGCCAGCAGCCCCACCCGAGAGGGTCGGAATGAGCAGTTCTTC.

This clonotype was detected many times. The rearrangement uses TRBV7-2 and TRBJ2-5; a possible D gene is TRBD2 (6 bases). The germline V gene has CDR1 SGHTA and CDR2 FQGNSA. The V end was cut by 5 bases, the J end by 5 bases, with 18 bases between. The CDR3 runs 15 residues. CDR3 sequence reads: CASSPTQAGWETQYF. The CDR3 region has the DNA TGTGCCAGCAGCCCGACCCAGGCGGGGTGGGAGACCCAGTACTTC.

This CDR3 is CSATSRDGSYEQYF. The CDR3, as DNA: TGCAGTGCTACAAGCCGGGACGGATCCTACGAGCAGTACTTC. The rearrangement links TRBV20-1 to TRBJ2-7, with D perhaps TRBD1 or TRBD2 (5 bases each). Germline lookup yields CDR1 DFQATT and CDR2 SNEGSKA (reference sequence). The CDR3 is 14 residues long. Trimming removed 4 bases at V and 1 base at J, with 14 bases between.